This TCR beta chain came from a study of cytomegalovirus exposure and HLA in healthy donors. Study-wide background: Of several hundred genotyped donors, roughly 80% clustered with self-reported Caucasian donors. Study-wide findings and caveats: V- and J-gene trimming of TCR beta was linked (in a later analysis) to a missense DCLRE1C variant. Indistinguishability led to the exclusion of some V segments, TRBV6-2 and TRBV6-3 included.

Germline lookup yields CDR1 LNHNV and CDR2 YYDKDF (reference sequence). Trimming cost V 0 bases and J 4 bases, with 4 bases left between them. The CDR3 runs 13 residues. This donor has no recorded CMV serostatus. The primer mix had 60 Vbeta and 13 Jbeta primers. TCRdb keeps only in-frame clones here, not all; method: immunoSEQ multiplex PCR. The sample consists of just over 95,000 clones, roughly 82% of them appearing once. In regard to this clone: Its antigen is not identified.

The sequenced material came from PBMCs. This chain links TRBV15 with TRBJ1-3; D call uncertain. The sequence came from a human donor in good health. The CDR3 sequence is CATSRDPGNTIYF. The CDR3 DNA reads as TGTGCCACCAGCAGAGATCCGGGAAACACCATATATTTT.